Sequencing of this T cell receptor (beta chain) was carried out in a study of regulatory T cells in long-lasting Graves disease. Documented time point: newly diagnosed GD, antithyroid drugs for less than 3 months. RNA isolated from PBMCs was used to make the TCR library. V lost 2 bases and J lost 4, with 9 bases in between. This CDR3 comprises 14 residues. The V gene's germline CDR1 is LNHDA and CDR2 SQIVND (reference sequence). Relying on iRepertoire HTBI primers and Arm-PCR of CDR3 regions, the team built TCR beta libraries. TCRdb analysed the multiplex PCR reads with MiXCR anew, one entry per CDR3 protein. The sample contains just over 600,000 distinct CDR3 sequences, under 20% of which appear only once. Whole-study results and caveats: Persistent disease was associated with favored TRBV28 usage and with favored use of TRBJ1-2 and TRBJ2-5.

The sample holds many counts of this clonotype. Antigen: not known. The same sample was also used in a study of T cells in Graves' hyperthyroidism and ophthalmopathy. From that paper: The HTBI primer set served for first-round RT-PCR of the TCR CDR3. Most clonotypes expanded in the thyroid (above 0.001) were also present in blood.

Source: peripheral blood mononuclear cells (PBMCs), taken at new diagnosis, from a patient treated with antithyroid drugs. This receptor was taken from a woman aged 30 to 39 with Graves disease. The rearrangement links TRBV19 to TRBJ1-5, with D uncertain. The CDR3 region has the DNA TGTGCCAGTAGTATACCGACACATAATCAGCCCCAGCATTTT. This gives the protein CASSIPTHNQPQHF.